This T cell receptor (beta chain) was identified in a study of Ad26.COV2.S vaccination and SARS-CoV-2 variants. Overall study context: In the COV1001 trial, the donor was in the Ad26.COV2.S arm. Study results and limitations: Substantial response breadth was reportedly seen for spike-specific CD8+ and CD4+ T cells after vaccination. Recipients of either vaccine or placebo displayed similar breadth of non-spike TCRs.

Treatment reported: some 20 received Ad26.COV2.S at low or high dose, single or two shots; about 5 received placebo; per-sample allocation not given. Sampling happened 63 days after the first vaccine or placebo injection. A Boston adult aged 18-55 years was the donor. CDR1 and CDR2 from the germline V gene are MDHEN and SYDVKM. Trimming cost V 2 bases and J 2 bases, with 10 bases left between them. This CDR3 spans 14 amino acids. Notes on this clone: Its specificity is unknown.

Only in-frame clones appear in the TCRdb table, and some are missing; sequencing was by immunoSEQ multiplex PCR. The table has about 480,000 clones, around 88% seen once. This sequence joins TRBV28 and TRBJ2-7; D gene unclear. Sequencing was performed on peripheral blood, taken in a trial of Ad26.COV2.S vaccine versus placebo. This TCR came from a person between 18 and 65 years old who received the Ad26.COV2.S COVID-19 vaccine or a placebo. This CDR3 is CASSLIALTYEQYF. The DNA of the CDR3 is TGTGCCAGCAGTTTAATCGCCCTAACCTACGAGCAGTACTTC.